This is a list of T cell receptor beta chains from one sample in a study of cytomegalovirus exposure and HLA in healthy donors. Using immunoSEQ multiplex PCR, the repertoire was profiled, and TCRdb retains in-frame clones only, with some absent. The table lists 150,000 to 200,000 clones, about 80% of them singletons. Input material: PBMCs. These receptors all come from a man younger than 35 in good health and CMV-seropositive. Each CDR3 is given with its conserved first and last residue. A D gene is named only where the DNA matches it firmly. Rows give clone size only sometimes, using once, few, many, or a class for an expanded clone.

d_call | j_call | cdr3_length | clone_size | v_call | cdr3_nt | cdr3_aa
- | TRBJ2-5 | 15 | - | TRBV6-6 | TGTGCCAGCAGGGCCTTGGGGGCTCCCCAAGAGACCCAGTACTTC | CASRALGAPQETQYF
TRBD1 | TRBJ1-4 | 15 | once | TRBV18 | TGTGCCAGCTCACCCGGGACAGGAGACCATGAAAAACTGTTTTTT | CASSPGTGDHEKLFF
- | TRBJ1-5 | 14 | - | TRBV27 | TGTGCCAGCAATAACGGGGGTTTGCATCAGCCCCAGCATTTT | CASNNGGLHQPQHF
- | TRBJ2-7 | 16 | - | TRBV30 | TGTGCCTGGAGTGGGGGGGAGGACCCTTCAGGCCACGAGCAGTACTTC | CAWSGGEDPSGHEQYF
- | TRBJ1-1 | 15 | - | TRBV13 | TGTGCCAGCAGCCCCCGCGGGGTAAAAAACACTGAAGCTTTCTTT | CASSPRGVKNTEAFF
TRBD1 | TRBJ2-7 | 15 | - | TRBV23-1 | TGCGCCAGCAGTCAACCGGACAGGGAGGACTACGAGCAGTACTTC | CASSQPDREDYEQYF
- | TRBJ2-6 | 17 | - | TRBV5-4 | TGTGCCAGCAGCTTAGGGGCAGGGCAGAGCGGGGCCAACGTCCTGACTTTC | CASSLGAGQSGANVLTF
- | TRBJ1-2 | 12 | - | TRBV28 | TGTGCCAGCAGTTTGGGGCGGGACCTCTACACCTTC | CASSLGRDLYTF
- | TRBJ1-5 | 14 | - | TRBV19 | TGTGCCAGTACTGAGGTTTATAGCAATCAGCCCCAGCATTTT | CASTEVYSNQPQHF
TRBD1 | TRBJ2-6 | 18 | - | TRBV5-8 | TGTGCCAGCAGCGGGGGGGGACAGGGGAGATCTGGGGCCAACGTCCTGACTTTC | CASSGGGQGRSGANVLTF
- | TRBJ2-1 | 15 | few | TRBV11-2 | TGTGCCAGCAGCTCGTTGGGGGGGCGTATCAATGAGCAGTTCTTC | CASSSLGGRINEQFF
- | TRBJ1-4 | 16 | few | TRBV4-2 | TGTGCCAGCAGCCAAGATCTGGCGGTGTACGGTGAAAAACTGTTTTTT | CASSQDLAVYGEKLFF
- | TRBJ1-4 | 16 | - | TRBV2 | TGTGCCAGCGTGAGCGGGAGGGGAGGGGATAATGAAAAACTGTTTTTT | CASVSGRGGDNEKLFF